One T cell receptor beta chain is described in this entry. In the original workflow: Using reference gene primer amplification, nucleated cell counts were estimated. Clones were sequenced by immunoSEQ multiplex PCR, and TCRdb holds only the in-frame ones, with some missing. D and trimming come from the DNA, and the V and J calls and clone size come from that table. The sample has tens of thousands of clones, around nine tenths seen once. The data stem from a study of blood T cell repertoires in COVID-19. As for the study in general: Sample material is recorded as cDNA or gDNA derived from T cells, B-cell-depleted T cells, or PBMCs.

Germline-derived CDR1 and CDR2 are DFQATT and SNEGSKA (reference sequence). Trimming left V 1 base short and J 7 bases short, with 4 bases between. The CDR3 is 11 residues long. The sample consisted of peripheral blood. The sequence came from a woman of 80 years or more with active or convalescent COVID-19. The chain joins TRBV20-1 to TRBJ2-2; D unresolved. CDR3 sequence reads: CSARASGELFF. The CDR3 bases are TGCAGTGCTAGAGCCAGCGGGGAGCTGTTTTTT.